The present TCR beta chain was sequenced within a study of cytomegalovirus exposure and HLA in healthy donors. At the level of the study: Out of 180 million or so T cells, an earlier analysis found roughly 110 million unique TCR beta sequences in total.

Notes on this clone: What it binds is unknown.

A multiplex PCR was run with 60 Vbeta primers and 13 Jbeta primers. The authors' processing: In a later analysis, of roughly 83 million unique beta chains, some 10 million appeared in at least two donors. Measured with immunoSEQ multiplex PCR; TCRdb has only the in-frame clones, and not every one. That table furnishes V, J and clone size, whereas the DNA furnished D and trimming. Of about 150,000 clones listed, roughly three quarters are singletons. CDR3 length: 15 amino acids. Germline CDR1 is SGHKS and CDR2 is YYEKEE (reference sequence). The ends were cut back, 1 base at V and 0 bases at J, with 10 bases in the middle. General study results and limits: Exclusion as indistinguishable affected some V segments, including TRBV6-2 and TRBV6-3. V- and J-gene trimming of TCR beta was linked (in a later analysis) to a missense DCLRE1C variant.

The chain recombines TRBV5-5 with TRBJ1-1, with a weak D call TRBD1 (6 bases). Sequencing input: PBMCs. This TCR was recovered from a male donor in good health and CMV-seronegative. CDR3 nucleotides: TGTGCCAGCAGCTTGCGTGGACAGCTGAACACTGAAGCTTTCTTT. This encodes CASSLRGQLNTEAFF.